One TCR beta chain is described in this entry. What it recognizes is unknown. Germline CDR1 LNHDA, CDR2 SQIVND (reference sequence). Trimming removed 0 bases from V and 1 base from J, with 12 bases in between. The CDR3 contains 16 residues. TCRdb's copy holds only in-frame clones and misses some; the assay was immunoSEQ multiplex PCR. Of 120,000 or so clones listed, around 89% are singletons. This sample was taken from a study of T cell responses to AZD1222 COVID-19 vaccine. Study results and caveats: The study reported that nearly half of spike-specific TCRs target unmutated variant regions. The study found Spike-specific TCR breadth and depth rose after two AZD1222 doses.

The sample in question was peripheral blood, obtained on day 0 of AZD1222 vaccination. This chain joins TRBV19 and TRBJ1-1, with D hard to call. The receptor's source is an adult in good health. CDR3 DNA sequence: TGTGCCAGTAGTATAGATCGGTATGGCACGAACACTGAAGCTTTCTTT. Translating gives CASSIDRYGTNTEAFF.